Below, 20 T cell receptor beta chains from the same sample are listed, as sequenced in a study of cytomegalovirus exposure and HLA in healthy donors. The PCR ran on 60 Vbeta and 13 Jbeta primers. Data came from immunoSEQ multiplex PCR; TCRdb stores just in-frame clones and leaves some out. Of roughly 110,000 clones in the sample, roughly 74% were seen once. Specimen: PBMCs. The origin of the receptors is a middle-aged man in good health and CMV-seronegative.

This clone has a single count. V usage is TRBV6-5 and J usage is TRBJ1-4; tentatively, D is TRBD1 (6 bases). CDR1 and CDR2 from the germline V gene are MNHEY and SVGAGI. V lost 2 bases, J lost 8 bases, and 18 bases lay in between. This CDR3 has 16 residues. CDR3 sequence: CASSYQHRTGKEKLFF. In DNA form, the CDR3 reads TGTGCCAGCAGTTACCAACACCGCACAGGGAAGGAAAAACTGTTTTTT.

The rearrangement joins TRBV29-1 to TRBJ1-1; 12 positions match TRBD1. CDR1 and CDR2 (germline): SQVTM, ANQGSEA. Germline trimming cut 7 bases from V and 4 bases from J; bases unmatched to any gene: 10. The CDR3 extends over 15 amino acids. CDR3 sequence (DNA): TGCAGCGCGGGGGGGACAGGGGGCGCGAGCACTGAAGCTTTCTTT. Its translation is CSAGGTGGASTEAFF.

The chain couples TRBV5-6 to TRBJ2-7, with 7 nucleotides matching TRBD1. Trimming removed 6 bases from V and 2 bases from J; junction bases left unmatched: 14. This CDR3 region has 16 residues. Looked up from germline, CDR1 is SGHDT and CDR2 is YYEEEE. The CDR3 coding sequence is TGTGCCAGCAACCCCAAGGTCGCCGGGACAGCCTACGAGCAGTACTTC. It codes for CASNPKVAGTAYEQYF. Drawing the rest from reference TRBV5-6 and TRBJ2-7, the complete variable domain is DAGVTQSPTHLIKTRGQQVTLRCSPKSGHDTVSWYQQALGQGPQFIFQYYEEEERQRGNFPDRFSGHQFPNYSSELNVNALLLGDSALYLCASNPKVAGTAYEQYFGPGTRLTVT.

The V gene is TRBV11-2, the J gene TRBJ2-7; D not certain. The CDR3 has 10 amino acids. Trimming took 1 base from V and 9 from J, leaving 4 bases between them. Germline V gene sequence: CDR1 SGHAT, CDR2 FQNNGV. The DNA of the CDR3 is TGTGCCAGCAGCTTAGTCTCGCAGTACTTC. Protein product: CASSLVSQYF.

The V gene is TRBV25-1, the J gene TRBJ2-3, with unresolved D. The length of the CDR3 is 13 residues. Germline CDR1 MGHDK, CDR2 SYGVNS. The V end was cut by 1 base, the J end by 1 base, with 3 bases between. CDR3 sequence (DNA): TGTGCCAGCAGTGAATCCGGCACAGATACGCAGTATTTT. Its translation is CASSESGTDTQYF.

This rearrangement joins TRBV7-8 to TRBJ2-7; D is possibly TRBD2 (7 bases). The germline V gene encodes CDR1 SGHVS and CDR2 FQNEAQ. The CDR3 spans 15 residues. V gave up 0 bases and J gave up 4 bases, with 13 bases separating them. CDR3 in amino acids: CASSLAVRGQYEQYF. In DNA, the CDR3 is TGTGCCAGCAGCTTAGCCGTGCGGGGGCAGTACGAGCAGTACTTC.

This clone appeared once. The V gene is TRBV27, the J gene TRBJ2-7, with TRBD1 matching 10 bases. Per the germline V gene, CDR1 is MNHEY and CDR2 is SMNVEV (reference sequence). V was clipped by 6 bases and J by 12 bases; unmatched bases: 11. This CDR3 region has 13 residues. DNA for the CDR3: TGTGCCAGCAGCAAATTACCGACAGGGGGCTTGTACTTC. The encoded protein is CASSKLPTGGLYF.

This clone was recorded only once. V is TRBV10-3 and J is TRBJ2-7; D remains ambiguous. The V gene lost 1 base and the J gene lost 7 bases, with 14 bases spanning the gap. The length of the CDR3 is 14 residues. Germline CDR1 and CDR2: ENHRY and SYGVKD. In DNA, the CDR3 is TGTGCCATCAGTGAGTTCAGTCGCATGAGGGAGCAGTACTTC. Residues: CAISEFSRMREQYF.

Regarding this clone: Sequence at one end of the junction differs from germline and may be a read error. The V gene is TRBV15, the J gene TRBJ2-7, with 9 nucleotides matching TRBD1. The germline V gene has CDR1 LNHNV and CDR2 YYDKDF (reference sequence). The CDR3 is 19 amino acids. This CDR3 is CAISRDRAPGDRVSYEQYF. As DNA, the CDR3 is TGTGCCATCAGCAGAGATAGGGCCCCGGGGGACAGGGTCTCCTACGAGCAGTACTTC.

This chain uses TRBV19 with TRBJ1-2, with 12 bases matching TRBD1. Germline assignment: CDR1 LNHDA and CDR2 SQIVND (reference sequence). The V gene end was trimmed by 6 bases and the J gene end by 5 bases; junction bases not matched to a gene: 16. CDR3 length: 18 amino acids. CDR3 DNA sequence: TGTGCCAGTAGGCGCCACCGGGACAGGGGGCTTGATTCATATGGCTACACCTTC. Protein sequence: CASRRHRDRGLDSYGYTF.

CDR3 residues: CASTITYNEQFF. The CDR3 coding sequence is TGTGCCAGCACAATCACCTACAATGAGCAGTTCTTC. V and J are TRBV6-1 and TRBJ2-1; D is uncertain. The CDR3 consists of 12 residues. Trimming removed 7 bases at V and 2 bases at J, with 6 bases between. Per germline, CDR1 MNHNS and CDR2 SASEGT.

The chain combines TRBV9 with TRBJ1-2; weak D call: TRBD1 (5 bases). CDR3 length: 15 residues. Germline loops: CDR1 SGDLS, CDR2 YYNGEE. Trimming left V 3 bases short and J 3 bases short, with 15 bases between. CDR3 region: CASSGGTGGDYGYTF. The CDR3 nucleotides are TGTGCCAGCAGCGGAGGAACCGGGGGGGACTATGGCTACACCTTC. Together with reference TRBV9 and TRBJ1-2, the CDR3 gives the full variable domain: DSGVTQTPKHLITATGQRVTLRCSPRSGDLSVYWYQQSLDQGLQFLIQYYNGEERAKGNILERFSAQQFPDLHSELNLSSLELGDSALYFCASSGGTGGDYGYTFGSGTRLTVV.

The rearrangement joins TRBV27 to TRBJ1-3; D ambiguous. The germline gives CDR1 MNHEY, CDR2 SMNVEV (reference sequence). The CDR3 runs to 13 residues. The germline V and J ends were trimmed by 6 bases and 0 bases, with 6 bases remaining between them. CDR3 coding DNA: TGTGCCAGCAGGCAGGCCTCTGGAAACACCATATATTTT. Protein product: CASRQASGNTIYF.

In nucleotides, the CDR3 is TGTGCCAGTAGTATAAGGCTAGCCCCCTACGAGCAGTACTTC. It is translated as CASSIRLAPYEQYF. The chain links TRBV19 to TRBJ2-5, with D possibly matching TRBD2 (5 bases). TRBJ2-7 matches the DNA end more closely, so the J call is doubtful. The CDR3 is 14 amino acids. Germline V CDR1 and CDR2: LNHDA, SQIVND (reference sequence).

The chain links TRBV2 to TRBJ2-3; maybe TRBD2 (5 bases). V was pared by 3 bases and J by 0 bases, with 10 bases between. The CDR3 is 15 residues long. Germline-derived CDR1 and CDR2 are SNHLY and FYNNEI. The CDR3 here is CASSDLPGSTDTQYF. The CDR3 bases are TGTGCCAGCAGTGATCTTCCGGGGAGCACAGATACGCAGTATTTT.

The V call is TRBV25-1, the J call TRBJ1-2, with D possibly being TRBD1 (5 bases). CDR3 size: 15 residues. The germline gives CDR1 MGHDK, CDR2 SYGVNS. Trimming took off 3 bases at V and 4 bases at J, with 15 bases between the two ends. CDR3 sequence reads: CASSDPRGIGYGYTF. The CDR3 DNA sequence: TGTGCCAGCAGTGATCCTCGGGGGATAGGCTATGGCTACACCTTC.

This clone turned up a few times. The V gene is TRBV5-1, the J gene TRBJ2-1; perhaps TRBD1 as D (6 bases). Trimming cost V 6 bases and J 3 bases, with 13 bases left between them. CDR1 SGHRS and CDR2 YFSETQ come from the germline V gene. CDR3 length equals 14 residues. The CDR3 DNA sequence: TGCGCCAGCACTAGGGGGAACAACTACAATGAGCAGTTCTTC. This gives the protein CASTRGNNYNEQFF.

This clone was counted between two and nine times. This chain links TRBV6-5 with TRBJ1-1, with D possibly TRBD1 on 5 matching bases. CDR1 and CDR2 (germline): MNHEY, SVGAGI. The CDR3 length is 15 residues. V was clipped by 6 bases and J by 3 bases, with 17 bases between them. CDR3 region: CASRNGGYGDTEAFF. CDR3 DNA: TGTGCCAGCAGAAACGGGGGGTACGGGGACACTGAAGCTTTCTTT.

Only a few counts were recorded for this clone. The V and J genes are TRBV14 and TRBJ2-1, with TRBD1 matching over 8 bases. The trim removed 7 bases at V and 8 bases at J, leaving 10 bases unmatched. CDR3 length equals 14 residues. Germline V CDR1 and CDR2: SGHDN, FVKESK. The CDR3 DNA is TGTGCCAGCACTAGGACAGGGACACCCGATGAGCAGTTCTTC. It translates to CASTRTGTPDEQFF.

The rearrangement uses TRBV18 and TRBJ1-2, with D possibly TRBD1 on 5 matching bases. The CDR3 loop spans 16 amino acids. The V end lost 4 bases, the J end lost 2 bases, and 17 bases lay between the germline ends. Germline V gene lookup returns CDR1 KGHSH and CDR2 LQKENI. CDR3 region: CASSQTPPGGNYGYTF. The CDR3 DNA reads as TGTGCCAGCTCACAAACCCCCCCGGGGGGAAACTATGGCTACACCTTC.